One sample yielded the 13 T cell receptor beta chains listed below, sequenced in a study of response to subunit inactivated influenza vaccine. TCRdb reprocessed the RT-PCR reads via MiXCR and lists one record per CDR3 protein. The sample shows almost 250,000 distinct CDR3 sequences, 12% of them seen only once. The sequences come from non-naive T cells sorted from PBMCs, collected less than 15 days before vaccination. These receptors were collected from a man in his fifties who received an inactivated influenza vaccine.

About this clonotype: A much larger clonotype is one base distant, so this may be a read error. The rearrangement joins TRBV29-1 to TRBJ1-5; the match to TRBD1 covers 7 bases. The CDR3 length is 13 residues. The trim removed 6 bases at V and 3 bases at J, leaving 5 bases unmatched. Germline V gives CDR1 SQVTM, CDR2 ANQGSEA. This CDR3 is CSVGDSLNQPQHF. DNA for the CDR3: TGCAGCGTCGGGGACAGCCTCAATCAGCCCCAGCATTTT.

The chain recombines TRBV6-5 with TRBJ1-6; D unclear. The CDR3 is 14 residues long. The V end lost 0 bases, the J end lost 5 bases, and 5 bases lay between the germline ends. Germline V gene lookup returns CDR1 MNHEY and CDR2 SVGAGI. For the CDR3, the DNA is TGTGCCAGCAGTTACTCGGGCGATAATTCACCCCTCCACTTT. This encodes CASSYSGDNSPLHF.

This clonotype was seen ten or more times. The chain employs TRBV12-3 or TRBV12-4 and TRBJ2-5; weak D call: TRBD2 (5 bases). This CDR3 contains 14 residues. With 3 bases removed from V and 4 bases from J, the gap between germline ends came to 12 bases. CDR3 loop: CASSFYAGGETQYF. CDR3 sequence (DNA): TGTGCCAGCAGTTTTTACGCGGGCGGAGAGACCCAGTACTTC.

The chain recombines TRBV29-1 with TRBJ2-7; D is perhaps TRBD1 (5 bases). This CDR3 is built from 11 residues. Trimming stripped 7 bases from V and 2 bases from J, with 9 bases between. Germline values: CDR1 SQVTM, CDR2 ANQGSEA. Here the CDR3 reads CSAGHTYEQYF. DNA for the CDR3: TGCAGCGCCGGACACACCTACGAGCAGTACTTC.

There are many counts of this clonotype. This chain uses TRBV7-2 with TRBJ1-1; D may be TRBD1 (6 bases). Germline CDR1 reads SGHTA; CDR2 reads FQGNSA. V lost 6 bases and J lost 1, with 9 bases in between. This CDR3 has 13 residues. CDR3 nucleotide sequence: TGTGCCAGCAGAGTGACAGGGAACACTGAAGCTTTCTTT. Translated, it gives CASRVTGNTEAFF.

This clonotype was recorded once. This chain uses TRBV7-2 with TRBJ2-3, with 11 bases identical to TRBD2. The CDR3 is 13 amino acids. From germline, CDR1 is SGHTA and CDR2 FQGNSA. Losses at the gene ends were 4 bases for V and 10 bases for J; bases not matched to a gene: 4. The chain's CDR3 is CASSSLAGGPQYF. CDR3 nucleotides: TGTGCCAGCAGCTCTCTAGCGGGGGGCCCGCAGTATTTT.

This clonotype was detected a few times. The V call is TRBV20-1, the J call TRBJ2-7, with 12 bases fitting TRBD2. J lost 0 bases, V lost 4 bases, and 4 bases had no gene match. Germline CDR1 and CDR2: DFQATT and SNEGSKA (reference sequence). The CDR3 has 15 residues. CDR3 sequence (DNA): TGCAGTGCTATTGGACTAGCGGGATTCTCCTACGAGCAGTACTTC. Amino acid sequence: CSAIGLAGFSYEQYF.

This clonotype has a count of ten or more. This chain links TRBV4-2 with TRBJ2-3; no clear D gene. The V gene's germline CDR1 is LGHNA and CDR2 YNFKEQ. The CDR3 spans 12 residues. V lost 8 bases and J 4 bases, leaving 10 bases between the germline ends. Written as DNA, the CDR3 is TGTGCCAGCGCTGGGTTTTCAGATACGCAGTATTTT. The encoded protein is CASAGFSDTQYF.

V gene TRBV18 combines with J gene TRBJ2-7; TRBD1 agrees at 10 bases. Germline CDR1 and CDR2: KGHSH and LQKENI. This CDR3 is 14 amino acids long. V lost 1 base, J lost 5 bases, and 2 bases stayed unmatched. This chain's CDR3 is CASSPRQGADEQYF. The CDR3 coding sequence is TGTGCCAGCTCACCACGACAGGGGGCTGACGAGCAGTACTTC.

This clonotype was detected a few times. The chain combines TRBV19 with TRBJ2-5; TRBD1 might be the D (5 bases). CDR1 and CDR2 (germline): LNHDA, SQIVND (reference sequence). V was cut by 9 bases and J by 5 bases, with 22 bases left in between. The CDR3 totals 15 residues. The CDR3 loop is CASAILAGSSETQYF. In DNA form, the CDR3 reads TGTGCCAGCGCAATCCTGGCAGGGTCATCGGAGACCCAGTACTTC. Filled out from reference TRBV19 and TRBJ2-5, the complete variable domain reads DGGITQSPKYLFRKEGQNVTLSCEQNLNHDAMYWYRQDPGQGLRLIYYSQIVNDFQKGDIAEGYSVSREKKESFPLTVTSAQKNPTAFYLCASAILAGSSETQYFGPGTRLLVL.

This clonotype has a count of ten or more. The genes are TRBV4-3 and TRBJ2-7; D remains unclear. The CDR3 has 14 residues. Per the germline V gene, CDR1 is LGHNA and CDR2 is YSLEER. With 3 bases removed from V and 3 bases from J, the gap between germline ends came to 12 bases. The CDR3 protein is CASSQDSGLYEQYF. The DNA of the CDR3 is TGCGCCAGCAGCCAGGATAGTGGTCTCTACGAGCAGTACTTC.

This clonotype turned up a few times. The chain employs TRBV5-1 and TRBJ2-7; D is uncertain. Trimming stripped 0 bases from V and 4 bases from J, with 8 bases between. CDR3 length equals 13 residues. CDR1 and CDR2 from the germline V gene are SGHRS and YFSETQ. Here the CDR3 reads CASSLAVGYEQYF. In DNA form, the CDR3 reads TGCGCCAGCAGCTTGGCCGTGGGATACGAGCAGTACTTC.

The CDR3 DNA reads as TGTGCCAGCAAGGGGGGTGTCTCCTACGAGCAGTACTTC. Translation: CASKGGVSYEQYF. The genes are TRBV27 and TRBJ2-7, with D possibly called TRBD1 or TRBD2 (6 bases each). The V gene lost 7 bases and the J gene lost 0 bases, with 10 bases spanning the gap. The germline V gene encodes CDR1 MNHEY and CDR2 SMNVEV (reference sequence). CDR3 size: 13 residues.